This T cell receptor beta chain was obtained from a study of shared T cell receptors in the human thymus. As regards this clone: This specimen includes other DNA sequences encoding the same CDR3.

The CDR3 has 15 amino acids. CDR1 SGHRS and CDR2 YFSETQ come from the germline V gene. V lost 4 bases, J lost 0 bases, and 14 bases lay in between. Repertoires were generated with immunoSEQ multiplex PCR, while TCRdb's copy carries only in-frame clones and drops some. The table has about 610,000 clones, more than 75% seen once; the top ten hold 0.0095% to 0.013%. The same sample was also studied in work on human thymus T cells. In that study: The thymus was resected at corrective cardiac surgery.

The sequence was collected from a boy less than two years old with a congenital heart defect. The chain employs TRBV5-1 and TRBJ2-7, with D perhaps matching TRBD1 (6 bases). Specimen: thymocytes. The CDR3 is CASSLGQGSSYEQYF. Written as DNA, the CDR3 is TGCGCCAGCAGCCTGGGGCAGGGGAGCTCCTACGAGCAGTACTTC.